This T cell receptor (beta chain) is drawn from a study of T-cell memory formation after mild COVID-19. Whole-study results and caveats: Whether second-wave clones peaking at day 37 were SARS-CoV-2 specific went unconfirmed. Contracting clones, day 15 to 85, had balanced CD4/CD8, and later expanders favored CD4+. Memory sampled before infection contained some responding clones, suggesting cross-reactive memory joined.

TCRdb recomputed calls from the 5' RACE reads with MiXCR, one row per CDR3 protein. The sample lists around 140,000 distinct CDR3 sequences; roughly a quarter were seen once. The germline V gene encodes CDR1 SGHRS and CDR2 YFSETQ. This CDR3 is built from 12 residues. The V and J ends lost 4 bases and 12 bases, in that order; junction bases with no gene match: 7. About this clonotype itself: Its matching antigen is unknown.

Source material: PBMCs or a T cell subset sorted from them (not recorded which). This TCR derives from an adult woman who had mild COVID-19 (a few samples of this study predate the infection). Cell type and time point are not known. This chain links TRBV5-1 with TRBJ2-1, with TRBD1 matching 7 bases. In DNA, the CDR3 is TGCGCCAGCAGCGCCTACAGGGGTCGGCAGTTCTTC. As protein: CASSAYRGRQFF. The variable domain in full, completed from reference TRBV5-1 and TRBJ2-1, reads KAGVTQTPRYLIKTRGQQVTLSCSPISGHRSVSWYQQTPGQGLQFLFEYFSETQRNKGNFPGRFSGRQFSNSRSEMNVSTLELGDSALYLCASSAYRGRQFFGPGTRLTVL.